A selection of T cell receptor beta chains follows, all from one sample in a study of glioma-infiltrating T cells. Using its own MiXCR run on the multiplex PCR reads, TCRdb lists one record per CDR3 protein. The profile shows about 400,000 distinct CDR3 sequences, about 40% of them singletons. The sample was glioma tissue, nonneoplastic brain tissue, or PBMCs (not recorded which). These receptors were taken from a human donor with low-grade glioma or glioblastoma, undergoing nonglioma brain surgery, or in good health (not recorded which). The CDR3 runs from the conserved cysteine through the conserved F or W. The order of the fields is J gene, V gene, clone size, D gene, CDR3 protein, CDR3 DNA. D genes are given only for firm matches. A clone size is listed for some rows: how often the clone was seen (once, few, many), or a class if it is expanded.

TRBJ2-5	TRBV10-3	many	TRBD2	CAISPTSGTGFETQYF	TGTGCCATCAGTCCCACTAGCGGGACAGGATTCGAGACCCAGTACTTC
TRBJ2-7	TRBV4-1	few	TRBD2	CAGAQREGREQYF	TGCGCCGGGGCCCAGCGGGAGGGCCGCGAGCAGTACTTC
TRBJ2-1	TRBV29-1	-	-	CSVDRENESYNEQFF	TGCAGCGTTGACAGGGAGAATGAATCCTACAATGAGCAGTTCTTC
TRBJ2-6	TRBV15	few	-	CATSDEVGVYGANVLTF	TGTGCCACCAGCGACGAGGTCGGGGTGTATGGGGCCAACGTCCTGACTTTC
TRBJ2-7	TRBV20-1	many	TRBD2	CSAEDGGRAMYEQYF	TGCAGTGCGGAGGACGGCGGGAGGGCCATGTACGAGCAGTACTTC
TRBJ2-7	TRBV7-2	few	TRBD1	CASSLTGRRVVSDF	TGTGCCAGCAGCTTGACAGGGCGCCGGGTTGTTTCAGACTTC
TRBJ2-6	TRBV28	few	-	CASWSLVSGANVLTF	TGTGCCAGCTGGTCACTGGTCTCTGGGGCCAACGTCCTGACTTTC
TRBJ2-7	TRBV4-2	-	-	CASSQALVHYEQYF	TGTGCCAGCAGCCAAGCGTTAGTCCACTACGAGCAGTACTTC
TRBJ1-1	TRBV28	-	TRBD1	CASSAGGDTKAFF	TGTGCAAGCAGTGCAGGGGGCGACACTAAAGCTTTCTTT
TRBJ1-1	TRBV12-3/TRBV12-4	many	-	CASSTQVFTEAFF	TGTGCCAGCAGTACCCAGGTCTTCACTGAAGCTTTCTTT
TRBJ2-3	TRBV6-1	-	TRBD1	CASSQGDLYTDTQYF	TGCGCCAGCAGCCAGGGGGATCTCTACACAGATACGCAGTATTTT
TRBJ2-1	TRBV12-3/TRBV12-4	-	-	CASSLMVGPNEQFF	TGTGCCAGCAGTTTAATGGTTGGGCCCAATGAGCAGTTCTTC
TRBJ1-5	TRBV19	-	-	CASSIVTGPRGIIRGQPQHF	TGTGCCAGTAGTATAGTAACAGGGCCTCGGGGTATCATTCGCGGTCAGCCCCAGCATTTT
TRBJ2-1	TRBV7-3	few	TRBD2	CASSLVAGGDNEQFF	TGTGCCAGCAGCTTAGTCGCGGGAGGGGATAATGAGCAGTTCTTC
TRBJ2-3	TRBV4-1	-	-	CASSQETGGTSTDTQYF	TGCGCCAGCAGCCAAGAGACGGGCGGGACTAGCACAGATACGCAGTATTTT
TRBJ2-1	TRBV6-2/TRBV6-3	many	-	CASSPGFDEQFF	TGTGCCAGCAGTCCAGGTTTCGATGAGCAGTTCTTC
TRBJ1-3	TRBV20-1	few	TRBD1	CSASGQVGNTIYF	TGCAGTGCTTCGGGACAGGTTGGAAACACCATATATTTT
TRBJ2-1	TRBV20-1	-	TRBD1	CSAHDRDSPWPYNELFF	TGCAGTGCTCACGACCGGGACAGCCCCTGGCCCTACAATGAGCTGTTCTTC
TRBJ2-7	TRBV29-1	-	-	CSVAPGPLYEQYF	TGCAGCGTTGCTCCTGGCCCACTCTACGAGCAGTACTTC
TRBJ2-7	TRBV20-1	-	-	CSASHPVLAGDEQYF	TGCAGTGCTAGCCACCCTGTCCTAGCAGGCGACGAGCAGTACTTC
TRBJ2-1	TRBV7-6	few	TRBD2	CASSPRTGGNEQFF	TGTGCCAGCAGCCCTAGAACGGGGGGTAATGAGCAGTTCTTC
TRBJ2-1	TRBV5-4	-	TRBD1	CASSLLTGDVGEQFF	TGTGCCAGCAGCTTGTTAACAGGGGATGTGGGTGAGCAGTTCTTC
TRBJ2-1	TRBV7-9	-	TRBD2	CATKNGTSDTYNEQFF	TGTGCCACTAAGAACGGGACTAGCGACACCTACAATGAGCAGTTCTTC
TRBJ2-1	TRBV2	-	TRBD1	CASSRDRPDEQFF	TGTGCCAGCAGTAGGGACAGGCCCGATGAGCAGTTCTTC
TRBJ2-5	TRBV28	-	-	CASSLRSPAGQGTQYF	TGTGCCAGCAGTTTAAGATCCCCGGCAGGACAAGGGACCCAGTACTTC
TRBJ1-2	TRBV7-8	-	-	CASSLAPPDVGDGYTF	TGTGCCAGCAGCTTAGCGCCTCCAGACGTCGGGGATGGCTACACCTTC
TRBJ1-5	TRBV20-1	many	TRBD1	CSALLTGADSNQPQHF	TGCAGTGCACTCTTGACAGGGGCCGATAGCAATCAGCCCCAGCATTTT
TRBJ1-1	TRBV2	few	TRBD1	CATTGTGGGTEAFF	TGTGCCACCACCGGGACAGGGGGCGGCACTGAAGCTTTCTTT
TRBJ2-5	TRBV19	-	TRBD2	CASSLIWTSVETQYF	TGTGCCAGTAGTCTCATATGGACTAGCGTTGAGACCCAGTACTTC
TRBJ2-3	TRBV3-1	few	-	CASSQDRDWRSTDTQYF	TGTGCCAGCAGCCAAGATCGCGACTGGCGGAGCACAGATACGCAGTATTTT
TRBJ2-7	TRBV7-2	-	TRBD1	CASSFRTGAYEQYF	TGTGCCAGCAGCTTTCGGACAGGGGCCTACGAGCAGTACTTC
TRBJ2-7	TRBV4-1	few	-	CASSQFWDSYEQYF	TGCGCCAGCAGCCAATTCTGGGACTCCTACGAGCAGTACTTC
TRBJ2-2	TRBV14	-	-	CASSRIVGLGTGELFF	TGTGCCAGCAGCCGTATTGTAGGCCTAGGCACCGGGGAGCTGTTTTTT
TRBJ2-7	TRBV12-3/TRBV12-4	-	-	CASSWGEYEQYF	TGTGCCAGCAGTTGGGGCGAATACGAGCAGTACTTC
TRBJ2-5	TRBV20-1	-	-	CSDRPWDQETQYF	TGCAGTGACAGGCCCTGGGACCAAGAGACCCAGTACTTC
TRBJ2-7	TRBV5-1	-	TRBD2	CASSLGLADAYEQYF	TGCGCCAGCAGCTTGGGACTAGCGGATGCCTACGAGCAGTACTTC
TRBJ1-4	TRBV4-1	-	-	CASSRDPDHGTATNEKLFF	TGCGCCAGCAGCCGAGACCCAGATCACGGGACCGCAACTAATGAAAAACTGTTTTTT